The source of this T cell receptor (beta chain) is a study of T cell changes during pregnancy in multiple sclerosis. The repertoire was sequenced with immunoSEQ multiplex PCR; TCRdb's copy has only in-frame clones and lacks some. Of tens of thousands of clones in the sample, about nine tenths were seen once. The CDR3 loop spans 11 amino acids. Germline values: CDR1 LNHDA, CDR2 SQIVND (reference sequence). Trimming removed 1 base from V and 6 bases from J, with 3 bases in between. Sequencing used CD8+ T cells from peripheral blood mononuclear cells, obtained in the second trimester of pregnancy. The receptor's source is a female donor with multiple sclerosis, enrolled in a pregnancy study. The gene calls are TRBV19 and TRBJ1-1, with D hard to call. CDR3 protein: CASSIGAEAFF. The CDR3 DNA follows: TGTGCCAGTAGTATAGGCGCTGAAGCTTTCTTT.